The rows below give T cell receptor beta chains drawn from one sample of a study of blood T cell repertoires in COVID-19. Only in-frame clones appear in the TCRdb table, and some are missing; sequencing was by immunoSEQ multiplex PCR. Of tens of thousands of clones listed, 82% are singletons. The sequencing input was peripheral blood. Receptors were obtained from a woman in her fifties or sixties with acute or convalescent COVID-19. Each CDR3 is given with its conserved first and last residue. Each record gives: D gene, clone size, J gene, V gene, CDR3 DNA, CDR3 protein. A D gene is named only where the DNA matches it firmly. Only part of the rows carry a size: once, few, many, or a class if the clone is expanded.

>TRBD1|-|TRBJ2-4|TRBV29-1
TGCAGCGTTGAAGACACAGGGGCTATTGGGAACATTCAGTACTTC
CSVEDTGAIGNIQYF
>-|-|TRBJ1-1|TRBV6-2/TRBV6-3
TGTGCCAGCAGTTACTTGGGTGCAGGGAACACTGAAGCTTTCTTT
CASSYLGAGNTEAFF
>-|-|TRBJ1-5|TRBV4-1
TGCGCCAGCAGCCATTTCGAGGTCGTTCCGAAAAATAGCAATCAGCCCCAGCATTTT
CASSHFEVVPKNSNQPQHF
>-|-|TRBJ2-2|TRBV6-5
TGTGCCAGCAGTACCAGGGGAGGGGAGCTGTTTTTT
CASSTRGGELFF
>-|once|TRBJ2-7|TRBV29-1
TGCAGCGTTGAAGATCGGCGGCAGAGCTACGAGCAGTACTTC
CSVEDRRQSYEQYF
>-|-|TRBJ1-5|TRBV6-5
TGTGCCAGCAGATGGACAGAGTATAGCAATCAGCCCCAGCATTTT
CASRWTEYSNQPQHF
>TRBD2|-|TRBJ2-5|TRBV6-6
TGTGCCAGCAGTTACACGGGACTAGCGGGGGGAGAGACCCAGTACTTC
CASSYTGLAGGETQYF
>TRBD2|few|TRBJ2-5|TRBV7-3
TGTGCCAGCAGCTTAAATTACCGGACTAGCTCCCAAGAGACCCAGTACTTC
CASSLNYRTSSQETQYF
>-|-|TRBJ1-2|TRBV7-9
TGTGCCAGCAGCTCAAATGGGGCTATTGGGGGCTACACCTTC
CASSSNGAIGGYTF
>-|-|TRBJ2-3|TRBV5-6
TGTGCCAGCAGCTTGGCCCAGAGCGGCACAGATACGCAGTATTTT
CASSLAQSGTDTQYF
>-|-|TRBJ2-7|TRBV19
TGTGCCTCGGCCGCCATCGTAGGAGGGACTTTTTACGAGCAGTACTTC
CASAAIVGGTFYEQYF
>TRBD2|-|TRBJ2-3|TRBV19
TGTGCCAGTAGTATAGTTTCAGGGAGTGGGACTAGCGGGGTTCCAGATACGCAGTATTTT
CASSIVSGSGTSGVPDTQYF
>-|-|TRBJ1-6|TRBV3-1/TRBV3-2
TGTGCCAGCAGCCAAAGCGATGTTTCACCCCTCCACTTT
CASSQSDVSPLHF
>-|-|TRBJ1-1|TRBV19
TGTGCCAGTACCCCAGGGGTGAGCACTGAAGCTTTCTTT
CASTPGVSTEAFF
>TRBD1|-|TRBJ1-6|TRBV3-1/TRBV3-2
TGTGCCAGCAGCTTTCGAGGGACAGTAAATTCACCCCTCCACTTT
CASSFRGTVNSPLHF
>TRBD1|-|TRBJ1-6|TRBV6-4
TGTGCCAGCAGCAAGACAGGGATTGATAATTCACCCCTCCACTTT
CASSKTGIDNSPLHF
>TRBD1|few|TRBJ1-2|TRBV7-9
TGTGCCAGCAGCGGAGGGACAGGGGCTATAGACTACACCTTC
CASSGGTGAIDYTF
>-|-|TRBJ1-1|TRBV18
TGTGCCAGCTCTCTGGGACAGAACACTGAAGCTTTCTTT
CASSLGQNTEAFF
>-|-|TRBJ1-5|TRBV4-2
TGTGCCAGCAGCCAAGGAGGGGACAACAATCAGCCCCAGCATTTT
CASSQGGDNNQPQHF
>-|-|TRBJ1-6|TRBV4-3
TGCGCCAGCAGCTCGCAGGCCTGGGATTCACCCCTCCACTTT
CASSSQAWDSPLHF
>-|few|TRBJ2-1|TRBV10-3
TGTGCCATCAGTGACTTCAGCGATGAGCAGTTCTTC
CAISDFSDEQFF
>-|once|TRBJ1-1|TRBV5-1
TGCGCCAGCAGCAACAGGGATCTCACTGAAGCTTTCTTT
CASSNRDLTEAFF
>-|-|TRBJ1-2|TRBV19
TGTGCCAGCGGACGGGGGGGCTACACCTTC
CASGRGGYTF
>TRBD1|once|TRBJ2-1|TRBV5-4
TGTGCCAGCAGCTCTGACAGGGAAGTATTGGATGAGCAGTTCTTC
CASSSDREVLDEQFF
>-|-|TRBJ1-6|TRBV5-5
TGTGCCAGCAGCTTGGGCCTCGCAGGGTGGGGTTCACCCCTCCACTTT
CASSLGLAGWGSPLHF
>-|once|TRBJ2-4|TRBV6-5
TGTGCCAGCACCTCCCCTCTAGCCAAAAACATTCAGTACTTC
CASTSPLAKNIQYF
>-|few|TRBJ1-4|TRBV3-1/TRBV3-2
TGTGCCAGCAGCCTTTGGAGGGCAACTAATGAAAAACTGTTTTTT
CASSLWRATNEKLFF
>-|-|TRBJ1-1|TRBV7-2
TGTGCCAGCAGCTTAGACGGGACTTCGAGCACTGAAGCTTTCTTT
CASSLDGTSSTEAFF
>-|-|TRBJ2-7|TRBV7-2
TGTGCCAGCAGCTTACGAGTTGCTAGCGAGTACGAGCAGTACTTC
CASSLRVASEYEQYF
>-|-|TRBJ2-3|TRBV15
TGTGCCACCAGCATTTTCGGATTATATTCTAGCGGCACAGATACGCAGTATTTT
CATSIFGLYSSGTDTQYF
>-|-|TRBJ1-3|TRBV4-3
TGCGCCAGCAGCCAAGACAGGGTACCTGGAAACACCATATATTTT
CASSQDRVPGNTIYF
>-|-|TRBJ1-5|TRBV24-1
TGTGCCACCAGTCGGGGTAGCAATCAGCCCCAGCATTTT
CATSRGSNQPQHF
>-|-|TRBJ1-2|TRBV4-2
TGTGCCAGCAGCCAAGATCAAGTCAAACCGGAGGGTGGCTACACCTTC
CASSQDQVKPEGGYTF
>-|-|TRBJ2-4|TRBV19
TGTGCCAGTAGTGAAGGGAGAGGGATCCACATTCAGTACTTC
CASSEGRGIHIQYF
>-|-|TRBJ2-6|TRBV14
TGTGCCAGCTCAACAACAGGGTTAGGGGCCAACGTCCTGACTTTC
CASSTTGLGANVLTF
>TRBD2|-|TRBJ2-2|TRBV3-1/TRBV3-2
TGTGCCAGCAGCCAAGTATTGGGCGGGGGGGCCGCCGGGGAGCTGTTTTTT
CASSQVLGGGAAGELFF
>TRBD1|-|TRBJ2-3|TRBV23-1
TGCGCCAGCAGGAACACAGGGGGTATGATGACAGATACGCAGTATTTT
CASRNTGGMMTDTQYF
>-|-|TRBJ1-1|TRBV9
TGTGCCAGCAGCGTGAGCACTGGCCAGGGCGGCACTGAAGCTTTCTTT
CASSVSTGQGGTEAFF
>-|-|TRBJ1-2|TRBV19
TGTGCCAGTAGTATAGGGACTGGCTATGGCTACACCTTC
CASSIGTGYGYTF
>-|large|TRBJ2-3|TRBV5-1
TGCGCCAGCAGCCTAGGACTTAAATCTAGCACAGATACGCAGTATTTT
CASSLGLKSSTDTQYF
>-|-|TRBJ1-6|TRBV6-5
TGTGCCAGTGCGGACAGACCCAATTCACCCCTCCACTTT
CASADRPNSPLHF
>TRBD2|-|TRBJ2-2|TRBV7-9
TGTGCCAGCAGCTGGGCCCCCAGGGAGGGGACCGGGGAGCTGTTTTTT
CASSWAPREGTGELFF
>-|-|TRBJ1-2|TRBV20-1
TGCAGTGCTAGTTCAGAAGTTAACTATGGCTACACCTTC
CSASSEVNYGYTF
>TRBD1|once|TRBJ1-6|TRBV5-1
TGCGCCAGCAGCTTGGTGGGACAGGGGAGCAATTCACCCCTCCACTTT
CASSLVGQGSNSPLHF